The rows below give T cell receptor beta chains drawn from one sample of a study of blood T cell repertoires in COVID-19. Clones were sequenced by immunoSEQ multiplex PCR, and TCRdb holds only the in-frame ones, with some missing. The sample holds about 49,000 clones, 70% to 90% seen once. Sequencing was done on a sample of peripheral blood. All receptors derive from an elderly man with acute or convalescent COVID-19. The CDR3 runs from the conserved cysteine through the conserved F or W. The D gene is left open where the match is weak. Rows may omit the clone size; those that give it use once, few, many or a size class.

TGCGCCAGCAGCTGGCGGGCAGGGGTAGACGGGGAGCTGTTTTTT | CASSWRAGVDGELFF | TRBV5-1 | - | TRBJ2-2 | few
TGTGCCAGCAGTGCAGGGGGCCGGAACACTGAAGCTTTCTTT | CASSAGGRNTEAFF | TRBV27 | TRBD1 | TRBJ1-1 | -
TGTGCCTGGAAGAGGGTAAACTATGGCTACACCTTC | CAWKRVNYGYTF | TRBV30 | - | TRBJ1-2 | -
TGTGCCAGCAGCCTGACAGGGGGCTCTGGAAACACCATATATTTT | CASSLTGGSGNTIYF | TRBV7-9 | TRBD1 | TRBJ1-3 | -
TGCGCCAGCGAGGAGGGCCTAGCCGCCTACTCCTACAATGAGCAGTTCTTC | CASEEGLAAYSYNEQFF | TRBV5-1 | - | TRBJ2-1 | -
TGCGCCAGCAGCTTGGACTTGGCGGGGGGAGACAATGAGCAGTTCTTC | CASSLDLAGGDNEQFF | TRBV5-1 | TRBD2 | TRBJ2-1 | -
TGTGCCAGTAGGTCCGGGGGGGCCCGAGAGACCCAGTACTTC | CASRSGGARETQYF | TRBV19 | TRBD2 | TRBJ2-5 | -
TGTGCCAGCATGACAGGGAATCAGCCCCAGCATTTT | CASMTGNQPQHF | TRBV28 | TRBD1 | TRBJ1-5 | -
TGTGCCAGCAGTACACAGGGACGGCTCCAAGAGACCCAGTACTTC | CASSTQGRLQETQYF | TRBV28 | - | TRBJ2-5 | -
TGTGCCAGCAGCCAAAAGGCGGGGGGAAACACCATATATTTT | CASSQKAGGNTIYF | TRBV3-1/TRBV3-2 | - | TRBJ1-3 | -
TGTGCCAGCAGTTTATCTCGAGGGTTTAACTATGGCTACACCTTC | CASSLSRGFNYGYTF | TRBV27 | - | TRBJ1-2 | -
TGTGCCACCAGCAGAGATTTGGTGACAGGGAATGGCTACACCTTC | CATSRDLVTGNGYTF | TRBV15 | TRBD1 | TRBJ1-2 | -
TGTGCCAGCAGCTTAGCTGGACAGGGTGAGCCCCAGCATTTT | CASSLAGQGEPQHF | TRBV11-2 | TRBD1 | TRBJ1-5 | -
TGTGCCAGCAATTTCGAAGGGAGAAATTCACCCCTCCACTTT | CASNFEGRNSPLHF | TRBV6-5 | - | TRBJ1-6 | -
TGTGCCAGCAGCCACTACCGGACAGGGGTTAATGAAAAACTGTTTTTT | CASSHYRTGVNEKLFF | TRBV3-1/TRBV3-2 | TRBD1 | TRBJ1-4 | -
TGTGCCAGCAGCAGGGGACAGAGCTCCTATAATTCACCCCTCCACTTT | CASSRGQSSYNSPLHF | TRBV7-8 | TRBD1 | TRBJ1-6 | -
TGTGCCAGCATTGTACACGGGGAGCTGTTTTTT | CASIVHGELFF | TRBV2 | - | TRBJ2-2 | once
TGCAGCGTTAGTGACAGGGGGATCACTGAAGCTTTCTTT | CSVSDRGITEAFF | TRBV29-1 | TRBD1 | TRBJ1-1 | -
TGTGCCAGCAGCTTGGCACAGTGGTCGGACAATGAGCAGTTCTTC | CASSLAQWSDNEQFF | TRBV5-4 | - | TRBJ2-1 | -
TGTGCCAGCTCACCTAGGACAGGCCGACAAATGAACACTGAAGCTTTCTTT | CASSPRTGRQMNTEAFF | TRBV18 | TRBD1 | TRBJ1-1 | -
TGTGCCAGTAGTATCGGGACAGGCCCCGGCCCGGACTACGAGCAGTACTTC | CASSIGTGPGPDYEQYF | TRBV19 | TRBD1 | TRBJ2-7 | -
TGCAGCGCAATCCAGGGGGGTGGCGAGCAGTACTTC | CSAIQGGGEQYF | TRBV29-1 | - | TRBJ2-7 | -
TGTGCCAGCAGCCTTGGACAGGGTGGCTCCTACGAGCAGTACTTC | CASSLGQGGSYEQYF | TRBV5-5 | TRBD1 | TRBJ2-7 | -
TGTGCCAGCAGTGAAGGGACAGGGGGAGGGATTTATGGCTACACCTTC | CASSEGTGGGIYGYTF | TRBV6-1 | TRBD1 | TRBJ1-2 | -
TGTGCCGGACCAACGGGGTCGAACACCGGGGAGCTGTTTTTT | CAGPTGSNTGELFF | TRBV30 | - | TRBJ2-2 | -